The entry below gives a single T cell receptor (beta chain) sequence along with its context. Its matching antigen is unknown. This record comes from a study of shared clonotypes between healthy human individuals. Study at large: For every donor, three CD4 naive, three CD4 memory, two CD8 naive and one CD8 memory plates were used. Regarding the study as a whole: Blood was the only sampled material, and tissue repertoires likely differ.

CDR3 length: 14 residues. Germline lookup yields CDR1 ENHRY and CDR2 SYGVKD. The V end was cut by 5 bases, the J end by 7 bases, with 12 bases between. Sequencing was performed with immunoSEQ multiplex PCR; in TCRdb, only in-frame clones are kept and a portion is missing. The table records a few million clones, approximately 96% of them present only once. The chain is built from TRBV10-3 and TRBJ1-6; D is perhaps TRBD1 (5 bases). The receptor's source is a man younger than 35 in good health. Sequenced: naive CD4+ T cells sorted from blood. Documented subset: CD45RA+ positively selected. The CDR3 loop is CAISWAEGNSPLHF. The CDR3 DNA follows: TGTGCCATCAGTTGGGCGGAGGGGAATTCACCCCTCCACTTT.